This paragraph reports one TCR beta chain. Its recognized antigen is unknown. There are no base qualities to consult, and no much larger clone falls within one base. Other DNA sequences in the same sample also yield this CDR3. The CDR3 measures 14 amino acids from cysteine to phenylalanine. Of all the DNA, just the CDR3 is kept, 42 bases in frame from base 1. In the germline V gene, CDR1 corresponds to SGHRS and CDR2 to YFSETQ. V is cut back by 0 bases and J by 8 bases, with 4 bases in the junction unmatched. This specimen belongs to a study of shared clonotypes between healthy human individuals (dated by TCRdb to the early 2020s). For the wider study: The cohort included three men and a couple of women between 18 and 49 years of age. Different laboratories and diverse techniques were used to prepare libraries and sequence TCR repertoires, to increase sequencing depth and limit assay-specific biases. To estimate repertoire size and how much clonotype sharing occurs between individuals, the study deeply sequenced the blood TCR repertoires of a handful of healthy adults. Per donor, leukapheresis produced somewhere between about 0.94 and 9 billion PBMCs. For each donor, CD4 naive and CD4 memory were each given three plates, CD8 naive was given two plates, and CD8 memory was given one plate. Results the study describes overall, beyond this receptor: Approximately 5% of naive CD4, 3.5% of naive CD8, approximately 2% of memory CD4, and 0.4% of memory CD8 clonotypes were shared across several donors. Rarefaction of sorted-subset datasets indicated incomplete sequencing despite the large sequencing depth. Because the study included a small number of donors, the genetic and exposure-history diversity represented was limited. Higher generation probabilities were observed for clonotypes shared by all four sorted-subset donors than for non-shared clonotypes. Based on pairwise subsampling, the degree of clonotype sharing among donors was expected to be affected by sequencing depth. Sampling was restricted to blood, and TCR repertoires in tissues likely differ from the TCR repertoires found in blood. Estimated clonotype richness was generally larger for naive than for memory subsets.

TCR CDR3 regions were amplified from genomic DNA by multiplex PCR using the deep immunoSEQ assay. For each cell subset, the extracted genomic DNA was distributed evenly across all wells of several immunoSEQ 96-well plates, and each plate served as one replicate. For sorted subsets, approximately 200 ng of genomic DNA, equivalent to some 33,000 T cell genomes, went into each replicate PCR. Purified libraries were quantified with a Qubit 3.0 fluorometer, sized on a Bioanalyzer 2100, and re-quantified with the KAPA Library Quantification kit. Each immunoSEQ 96-well plate was sequenced on its own single-read 150-cycle Illumina NextSeq 550 flow cell. On the authors' methods: Because the immunoSEQ output included only junctional sequences and no quality scores, the filtering could not be the same as the filtering used for full-length reads. To assign V/J genes and CDR3, sequences were annotated against IMGT germline references using PyIR, a Python wrapper for IgBLAST v1.9. Reads were removed for weak V/J assignments (E-value above 1e-6), missing CDR3, stop codons, out-of-frame junctions, or ambiguous translated residues. V3J clonotypes were defined as sequences sharing an identical inferred V gene, J gene, and CDR3 amino acid sequence. Percentage overlap between repertoires was calculated by dividing the number of shared unique clonotypes by the size of the smaller repertoire. Repertoire richness was assessed with RTK rarefaction, the Chao1 estimator, and Recon v2.1 estimates of unobserved clonotypes. Generation probabilities for all TCRbeta clonotypes obtained by the gDNA method from a handful of donors were computed using OLGA. TCRdb mirrors the immuneACCESS table, restricted to in-frame sequences. Some clones are absent from its copies; in checked studies, under half trace to an unresolved V gene, and the reason for the others is unknown. V and J calls and clone size are those listed in that table; D and trimming were worked out from the DNA. In all, the sample holds around 980,000 clones, and 70% to 80% of those were seen once. The ten largest make up around 0.6% of the sample.

Donors were healthy HIV-negative adults with no recently reported acute infections or vaccinations. Every donor was a Caucasian adult residing in Nashville, Tennessee, USA. CD4+ T cells were enriched through magnetic negative selection, after which naive cells were positively selected on CD45RA and the remaining negative fraction served as the memory subset. Blood was collected by leukapheresis, and PBMCs were isolated by Ficoll-Histopaque density gradient centrifugation and then cryopreserved in liquid nitrogen vapor phase. Purity and quantity of every magnetically sorted T cell population were checked by analytical flow cytometry. Each sorted fraction had its genomic DNA isolated and then quantified by UV absorbance on a Nanodrop 2000c.

This clonotype originated in a man between 18 and 35 years old in good health. Some clones in this sample may be carry-over from other donors' samples. The chain links TRBV5-1 with TRBJ2-1; 8 central bases correspond to TRBD2. Specimen: memory CD4+ T cells from PBMCs. Taken with the paper, the label for cell subset or site translates to: CD45RA-negative fraction. The DNA sequence is as follows: TGCGCCAGCAGCTTGGCGGGAGGGCCCGATGAGCAGTTCTTC. Its protein product is CASSLAGGPDEQFF. Full variable domain (CDR3 extended with the reference TRBV5-1 and TRBJ2-1 proteins): KAGVTQTPRYLIKTRGQQVTLSCSPISGHRSVSWYQQTPGQGLQFLFEYFSETQRNKGNFPGRFSGRQFSNSRSEMNVSTLELGDSALYLCASSLAGGPDEQFFGPGTRLTVL.